One and the same sample provided the 20 T cell receptor beta chains below, sequenced in a study of T cell repertoires in cytomegalovirus infection. TCRdb re-derived calls from the reads in MiXCR, one entry per CDR3 protein. This sample yields fewer than 200,000 distinct CDR3 sequences, of which roughly 19% are seen a single time; around 2.7% belongs to the top ten. Input material: PBMCs. All receptors come from a human donor in good health (CMV status not recorded). Some clones in this sample may be carry-over from other donors' samples.

The chain uses TRBV7-9 and TRBJ2-1; D perhaps matches TRBD1 (6 bases). Germline CDR1 reads SEHNR; CDR2 reads FQNEAQ (reference sequence). The CDR3 spans 12 residues. V gave up 1 base and J gave up 14 bases, with 12 bases separating them. The CDR3 DNA reads as TGTGCCAGCAGCTTAGAAACCGGGACAAAGTTCTTC. It specifies CASSLETGTKFF.

This clonotype was recorded many times. This chain links TRBV11-3 with TRBJ2-1, with D possibly TRBD1 on 6 matching bases. V dropped 3 bases and J dropped 6 bases, with 18 bases sitting between them. In germline, CDR1 is SGHNT, CDR2 YENEEA. The CDR3 has 16 amino acids. CDR3 amino acids: CASSLGHRAVINEQFF. The CDR3 coding sequence is TGTGCCAGCAGCTTGGGTCACAGGGCCGTGATCAATGAGCAGTTCTTC.

The sample holds many counts of this clonotype. J is TRBJ2-7 and V is TRBV7-3, with D perhaps assigned TRBD1 or TRBD2 (5 bases each). Trimming took 1 base from V and 2 from J, leaving 18 bases between them. Germline CDR1 is SGHTA and CDR2 is FQGTGA. This CDR3 spans 17 amino acids. This CDR3 is CASSLNLKDRDAYEQYF. CDR3 DNA: TGTGCCAGCAGCTTAAACTTAAAAGACCGGGACGCCTACGAGCAGTACTTC.

This sequence joins TRBV6-5 and TRBJ2-1; 10 bases match TRBD2. Trimming at V came to 6 bases and at J to 0 bases, leaving 8 bases not matched to a gene. The CDR3 sequence is 17 residues long. Germline V gene lookup returns CDR1 MNHEY and CDR2 SVGAGI. The CDR3 sequence: CASSFSGRGSSYNEQFF. The DNA of the CDR3 is TGTGCCAGCAGCTTCAGCGGGAGGGGGAGCTCCTACAATGAGCAGTTCTTC.

This chain joins TRBV12-3 or TRBV12-4 and TRBJ2-7, with 12 bases fitting TRBD1. V gave up 5 bases and J gave up 1 base; unmatched junction bases: 12. The CDR3 covers 18 residues. CDR3 residues: CASSPGTGGALGSYEQYF. In DNA form, the CDR3 reads TGTGCCAGCAGTCCAGGGACAGGGGGCGCCTTAGGGTCCTACGAGCAGTACTTC.

The table lists this clonotype with a few counts. The rearrangement links TRBV28 to TRBJ2-7; D possibly corresponds to TRBD1 (5 bases). The germline V gene has CDR1 MDHEN and CDR2 SYDVKM. This CDR3 is built from 16 residues. Trimming cost V 1 base and J 2 bases, with 15 bases left between them. CDR3 residues: CASSLYGRVKAYEQYF. In nucleotides, the CDR3 is TGTGCCAGCAGTTTATACGGCAGGGTGAAGGCCTACGAGCAGTACTTC. Filled out from reference TRBV28 and TRBJ2-7, the complete variable domain reads DVKVTQSSRYLVKRTGEKVFLECVQDMDHENMFWYRQDPGLGLRLIYFSYDVKMKEKGDIPEGYSVSREKKERFSLILESASTNQTSMYLCASSLYGRVKAYEQYFGPGTRLTVT.

This clonotype has just a few counts. The chain has TRBV12-3 or TRBV12-4 and TRBJ1-4; D not certain. The CDR3 extends over 12 amino acids. V was cut by 9 bases and J by 7 bases, with 12 bases left in between. For the CDR3, the DNA is TGTGCCAGAATAGACTCGGGTGAAAAACTGTTTTTT. Translated, it gives CARIDSGEKLFF.

This clonotype was detected only a few times. This chain links TRBV7-6 with TRBJ2-1, with D possibly being TRBD2 (5 bases). The CDR3 extends over 14 amino acids. Germline CDR1 SGHVS, CDR2 FNYEAQ. Trimming removed 1 base at V and 7 bases at J, with 11 bases between. The CDR3, as DNA: TGTGCCAGCAGCTTAGGGGGAGTTGATAATGAGCAGTTCTTC. This encodes CASSLGGVDNEQFF.

In its sample, this clonotype was seen many times. The rearrangement joins TRBV7-2 to TRBJ2-3; D is undetermined. The CDR3 has 16 residues. V lost 2 bases, J lost 2 bases, and 14 bases lay in between. In germline, CDR1 is SGHTA, CDR2 FQGNSA. The CDR3 nucleotides read TGTGCCAGCAGCTTAACCCCCCATAGACCCACAGATACGCAGTATTTT. Translated: CASSLTPHRPTDTQYF.

The V gene is TRBV14, the J gene TRBJ1-2; D remains unclear. Germline V CDR1 and CDR2: SGHDN, FVKESK. V was shortened by 4 bases and J by 5 bases, with 17 bases between the two germline ends. The CDR3 sequence is 15 residues long. The CDR3 reads CASSLVVGRDYGYTF. CDR3 DNA sequence: TGTGCCAGCAGCCTGGTGGTCGGGCGCGATTATGGCTACACCTTC.

The chain joins TRBV28 to TRBJ2-3; 7 bases align to TRBD2. V lost 8 bases, J lost 3 bases, and 8 bases stayed unmatched. Germline CDR1 reads MDHEN; CDR2 reads SYDVKM. This CDR3 comprises 14 residues. CDR3 sequence reads: CASRWGRATDTQYF. CDR3 bases: TGTGCCAGCCGCTGGGGGAGGGCAACAGATACGCAGTATTTT.

The chain couples TRBV19 to TRBJ1-1, with 10 bases lining up with TRBD1. Trimming at V came to 8 bases and at J to 5 bases, leaving 8 bases not matched to a gene. Per the germline V gene, CDR1 is LNHDA and CDR2 is SQIVND (reference sequence). The CDR3 has 14 residues. Here the CDR3 reads CASAPGQGLTEAFF. CDR3 nucleotides: TGTGCCAGTGCTCCGGGACAGGGGTTAACTGAAGCTTTCTTT.

The genes are TRBV18 and TRBJ1-1, with a tentative D call TRBD1 (6 bases). There are 14 residues in the CDR3. Looked up from germline, CDR1 is KGHSH and CDR2 is LQKENI. Trimming shortened V by 2 bases and J by 3 bases, and 10 bases separated the two germline ends. The CDR3 sequence: CASSPGQSDTEAFF. CDR3 coding DNA: TGTGCCAGCTCACCAGGACAGTCGGACACTGAAGCTTTCTTT.

This clonotype was seen many times. The rearrangement joins TRBV6-5 to TRBJ1-2; D may be TRBD1 (5 bases). The CDR3 is made up of 15 amino acids. The germline gives CDR1 MNHEY, CDR2 SVGAGI. The ends were cut back, 0 bases at V and 8 bases at J, with 16 bases in the middle. The CDR3: CASSYSPGLKQGYTF. The CDR3 region has the DNA TGTGCCAGCAGTTACTCCCCAGGGTTGAAGCAGGGCTACACCTTC.

The table lists this clonotype with a few counts. The CDR3 DNA is TGTGCCAGCAGCGTCCGGGACGGCAATCAGCCCCAGCATTTT. Translating gives CASSVRDGNQPQHF. The V gene is TRBV9, the J gene TRBJ1-5; a weak D match, TRBD1 (5 bases). The CDR3 loop spans 14 amino acids. The V end was cut by 2 bases, the J end by 2 bases, with 8 bases between. Germline V CDR1 and CDR2: SGDLS, YYNGEE.

V gene TRBV6-1 combines with J gene TRBJ2-2; possibly TRBD2 for D (5 bases). The CDR3 has 13 amino acids. Trimming took 11 bases from V and 0 from J, leaving 10 bases between them. Germline V gene lookup returns CDR1 MNHNS and CDR2 SASEGT. In nucleotides, the CDR3 is TGTGCCTCCGGAGGTCCGAACACCGGGGAGCTGTTTTTT. Protein sequence: CASGGPNTGELFF.

This clonotype turned up a few times. The chain links TRBV24-1 to TRBJ2-1; 10 nucleotides agree with TRBD1. With 3 bases clipped from V and 6 bases from J, the junction kept 4 bases outside the gene matches. The CDR3 has 15 amino acids. The germline gives CDR1 KGHDR, CDR2 SFDVKD. The CDR3 is CATSDRTGGFNEQFF. In DNA form, the CDR3 reads TGTGCCACCAGTGATAGGACAGGGGGATTCAATGAGCAGTTCTTC.

This clonotype has a handful of counts. The chain has TRBV29-1 and TRBJ2-1; 10 bases fit TRBD2. V was clipped by 3 bases and J by 7 bases; unmatched bases: 6. CDR1 SQVTM and CDR2 ANQGSEA come from the germline V gene. CDR3 length: 14 residues. The CDR3 loop is CSVESSGRGNEQFF. The CDR3 DNA reads TGCAGCGTTGAGTCTAGCGGGAGAGGGAATGAGCAGTTCTTC.

In this sample, this clonotype turned up once. Being one base from a much bigger clone, this may be a read error. V is TRBV6-8 and J is TRBJ1-1; no definite D call. This CDR3 is 13 amino acids long. In germline, CDR1 is MNHGY, CDR2 SAAAGT. The germline V and J ends were trimmed by 3 bases and 1 base, with 6 bases remaining between them. The CDR3 protein is CASSYGSNTEAFF. The DNA for the CDR3 is TGTGCCAGCAGTTATGGCTCGAACACTGAAGCTTTCTTT.

The rearrangement joins TRBV6-1 to TRBJ1-2, with a possible D match to TRBD1 (5 bases). Trimming pared 2 bases from V and 8 bases from J, leaving 12 bases between. CDR1 is MNHNS and CDR2 is SASEGT in the germline V gene. The CDR3 length is 13 residues. In DNA, the CDR3 is TGTGCCAGCAGTGAATATCAGGGTAGAGGCTACACCTTC. It encodes CASSEYQGRGYTF.